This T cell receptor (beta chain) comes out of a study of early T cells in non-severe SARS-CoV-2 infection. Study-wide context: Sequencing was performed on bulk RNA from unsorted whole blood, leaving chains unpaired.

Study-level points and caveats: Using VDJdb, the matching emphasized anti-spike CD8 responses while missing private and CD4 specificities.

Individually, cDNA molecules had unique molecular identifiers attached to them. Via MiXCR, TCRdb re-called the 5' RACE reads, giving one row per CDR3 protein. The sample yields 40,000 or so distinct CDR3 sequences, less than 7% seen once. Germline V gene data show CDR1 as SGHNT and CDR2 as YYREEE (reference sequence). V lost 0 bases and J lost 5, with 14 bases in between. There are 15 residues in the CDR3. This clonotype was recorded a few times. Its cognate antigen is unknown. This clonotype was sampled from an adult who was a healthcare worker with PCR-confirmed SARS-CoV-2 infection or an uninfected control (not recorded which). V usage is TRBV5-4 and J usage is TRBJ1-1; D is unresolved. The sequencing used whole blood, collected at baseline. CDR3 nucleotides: TGTGCCAGCAGCTTGGAGCCGGGGAGGGTTACTGAAGCTTTCTTT. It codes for CASSLEPGRVTEAFF.